This T cell receptor beta chain was obtained from a study of T cells in Graves' hyperthyroidism and ophthalmopathy. Researchers took RNA transcripts and amplified the TCR beta CDR3 regions from them. First-round RT-PCR targeting the TCR CDR3 was performed with the HTBI primer set. TCRdb reprocessed the multiplex PCR reads via MiXCR and lists one record per CDR3 protein. This table has about 290,000 distinct CDR3 sequences, roughly 15% appearing once. Points on this clonotype: The junction shows a germline mismatch at one end, possibly a read error.

CDR3 length: 19 amino acids. Germline lookup yields CDR1 SGDLS and CDR2 YYNGEE. The sequence derives from a woman in her 30s with Graves' hyperthyroidism that later progressed to Graves' ophthalmopathy. Sequenced input: blood. The chain has TRBV9 and TRBJ1-5, with TRBD1 identical over 10 bases. CDR3 in amino acids: CAGSVGDPGTGVSNQPQHF. DNA for the CDR3: TGTGCCGGCAGCGTAGGCGACCCCGGGACAGGGGTTAGCAATCAGCCCCAGCATTTT.